Following are 11 T cell receptor beta chains from one sample sequenced in a study of T cell responses to AZD1222 COVID-19 vaccine. Using immunoSEQ multiplex PCR, the repertoire was profiled, and TCRdb retains in-frame clones only, with some absent. The sample consists of about 100,000 clones, about 88% of them appearing once. Sequences were derived from peripheral blood, sampled on day 0 of AZD1222 vaccination. These receptor sequences come from an adult in good health.

CDR3 coding DNA: TGTGCCAGCAGCCCACTAGCGGGTAGCTCCTACGAGCAGTACTTC. Its translation: CASSPLAGSSYEQYF. The chain couples TRBV6-2 or TRBV6-3 to TRBJ2-7, with TRBD2 identical over 9 bases. The CDR3 has 15 amino acids. V gave up 6 bases and J gave up 0 bases; unmatched junction bases: 6. CDR1 and CDR2 (germline): MNHEY, SVGEGT.

The J gene is TRBJ1-4, the V gene TRBV5-6, with D tentatively TRBD1 (5 bases). The CDR3 consists of 14 residues. The germline V gene encodes CDR1 SGHDT and CDR2 YYEEEE. Between the trimmed V and J ends, which lost 5 bases and 8 bases, there was a span of 16 bases. DNA for the CDR3: TGTGCCAGCAGTTTCCAGCGGGGCGGGGAAAAACTGTTTTTT. It yields the protein CASSFQRGGEKLFF.

This clone has only a few counts. The chain joins TRBV11-3 to TRBJ2-2; tentatively, D is TRBD1 (6 bases). The V gene lost 5 bases and the J gene lost 2 bases, with 21 bases spanning the gap. The V gene's germline CDR1 is SGHNT and CDR2 YENEEA. The CDR3 runs 18 residues. CDR3 sequence: CASSRTYAIGGNTGELFF. CDR3 bases: TGTGCCAGCAGCCGAACCTACGCGATTGGGGGCAACACCGGGGAGCTGTTTTTT.

This chain links TRBV27 with TRBJ2-1; no reliable D call. The CDR3 has 14 amino acids. V was pared by 3 bases and J by 6 bases, with 12 bases between. CDR1 and CDR2 from the germline V gene are MNHEY and SMNVEV (reference sequence). This CDR3 reads CASSLVPFGNEQFF. The CDR3 DNA reads as TGTGCCAGCAGTTTGGTGCCTTTTGGCAATGAGCAGTTCTTC.

The chain has TRBV19 and TRBJ1-5; 8 positions match TRBD1. Germline-derived CDR1 and CDR2 are LNHDA and SQIVND (reference sequence). The V gene end was trimmed by 7 bases and the J gene end by 15 bases; junction bases not matched to a gene: 8. The CDR3 extends over 11 amino acids. In DNA, the CDR3 is TGTGCCAGTACTCGGGGACAGGACCCGCATTTT. Protein: CASTRGQDPHF. The full variable domain, rest sourced from reference TRBV19 and TRBJ1-5, is DGGITQSPKYLFRKEGQNVTLSCEQNLNHDAMYWYRQDPGQGLRLIYYSQIVNDFQKGDIAEGYSVSREKKESFPLTVTSAQKNPTAFYLCASTRGQDPHFGDGTRLSIL.

The chain recombines TRBV7-2 with TRBJ2-1; maybe TRBD2 (6 bases). The V gene lost 1 base and the J gene lost 6 bases, with 19 bases spanning the gap. Germline CDR1 and CDR2: SGHTA and FQGNSA. The CDR3 extends over 17 amino acids. The CDR3 reads CASSLDFGGNGLNEQFF. Here the CDR3 DNA reads TGTGCCAGCAGCTTAGATTTTGGCGGGAACGGTCTCAATGAGCAGTTCTTC.

The chain uses TRBV6-1 and TRBJ1-5, with TRBD1 matching 7 bases. The CDR3 length is 15 residues. J lost 6 bases, V lost 1 base, and 6 bases had no gene match. Germline V gene data show CDR1 as MNHNS and CDR2 as SASEGT. In DNA, the CDR3 is TGTGCCAGCAGTGAAGGACAGGGAGGTTTTCAGCCCCAGCATTTT. The encoded protein is CASSEGQGGFQPQHF.

This chain links TRBV9 with TRBJ2-3, with D unresolved. Germline lookup yields CDR1 SGDLS and CDR2 YYNGEE. The CDR3 spans 12 residues. V lost 4 bases, J lost 4 bases, and 7 bases lay in between. The CDR3 region is CASSPTPDTQYF. Here the CDR3 DNA reads TGTGCCAGCAGCCCCACCCCAGATACGCAGTATTTT.

The J gene is TRBJ2-2, the V gene TRBV9, with 11 bases aligning to TRBD2. The V gene's germline CDR1 is SGDLS and CDR2 YYNGEE. V lost 0 bases and J lost 4; bases outside the gene matches: 5. The CDR3 is 17 residues long. The CDR3 is CASSVGASGRSTGELFF. The CDR3 nucleotides are TGTGCCAGCAGCGTAGGGGCTAGCGGGAGGTCCACCGGGGAGCTGTTTTTT.

The chain is built from TRBV27 and TRBJ1-1; D gene ambiguous. CDR1 MNHEY and CDR2 SMNVEV come from the germline V gene (reference sequence). V was pared by 3 bases and J by 0 bases, with 8 bases between. The CDR3 is made up of 14 amino acids. CDR3 nucleotide sequence: TGTGCCAGCAGTTTCGCGAATCTGAACACTGAAGCTTTCTTT. Its protein product is CASSFANLNTEAFF.

The chain has TRBV2 and TRBJ1-5; no definite D call. V lost 8 bases to trimming and J lost 0 bases, with 11 bases between them. The V gene's germline CDR1 is SNHLY and CDR2 FYNNEI. The CDR3 covers 14 residues. The CDR3 DNA sequence: TGTGCCAGCTCCGCCACCAATAGCAATCAGCCCCAGCATTTT. Protein: CASSATNSNQPQHF.